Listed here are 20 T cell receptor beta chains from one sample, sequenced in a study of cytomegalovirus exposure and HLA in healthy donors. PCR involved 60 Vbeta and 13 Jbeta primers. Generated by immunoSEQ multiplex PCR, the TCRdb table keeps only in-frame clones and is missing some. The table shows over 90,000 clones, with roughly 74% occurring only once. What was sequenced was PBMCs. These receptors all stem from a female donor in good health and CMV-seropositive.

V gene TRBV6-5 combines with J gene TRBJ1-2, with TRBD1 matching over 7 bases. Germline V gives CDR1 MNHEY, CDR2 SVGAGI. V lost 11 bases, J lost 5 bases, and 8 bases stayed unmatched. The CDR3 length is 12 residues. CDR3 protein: CAAYGTDYGYTF. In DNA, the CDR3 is TGTGCCGCCTACGGGACAGATTATGGCTACACCTTC.

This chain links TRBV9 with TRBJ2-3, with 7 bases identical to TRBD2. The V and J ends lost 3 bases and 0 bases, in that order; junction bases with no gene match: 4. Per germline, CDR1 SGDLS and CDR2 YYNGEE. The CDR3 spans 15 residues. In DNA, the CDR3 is TGTGCCAGCAGCGCCTCGGGGGGAAGCACAGATACGCAGTATTTT. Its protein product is CASSASGGSTDTQYF.

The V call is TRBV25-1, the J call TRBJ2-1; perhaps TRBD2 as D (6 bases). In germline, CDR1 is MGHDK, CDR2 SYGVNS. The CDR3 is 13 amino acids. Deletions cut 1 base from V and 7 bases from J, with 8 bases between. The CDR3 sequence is CASSELAGNEQFF. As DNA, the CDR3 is TGTGCCAGCAGTGAATTGGCGGGGAATGAGCAGTTCTTC.

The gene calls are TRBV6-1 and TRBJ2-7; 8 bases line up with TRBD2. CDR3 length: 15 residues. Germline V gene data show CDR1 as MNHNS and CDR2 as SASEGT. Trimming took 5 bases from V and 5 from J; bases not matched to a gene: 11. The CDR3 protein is CASSRLAGTRNEQYF. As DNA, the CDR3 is TGTGCCAGCAGTCGTCTGGCGGGGACTAGGAACGAGCAGTACTTC.

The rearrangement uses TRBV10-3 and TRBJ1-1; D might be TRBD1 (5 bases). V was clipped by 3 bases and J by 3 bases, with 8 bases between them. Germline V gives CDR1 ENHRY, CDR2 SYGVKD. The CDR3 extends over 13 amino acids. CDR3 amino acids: CAISEGAYTEAFF. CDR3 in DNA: TGTGCCATCAGTGAAGGGGCATACACTGAAGCTTTCTTT.

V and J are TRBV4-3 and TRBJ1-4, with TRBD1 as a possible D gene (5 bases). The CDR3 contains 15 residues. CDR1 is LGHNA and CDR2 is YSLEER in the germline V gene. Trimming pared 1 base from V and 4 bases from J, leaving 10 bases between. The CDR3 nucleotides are TGCGCCAGCAGCCAAGTGGCAGGGTATAATGAAAAACTGTTTTTT. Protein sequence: CASSQVAGYNEKLFF.

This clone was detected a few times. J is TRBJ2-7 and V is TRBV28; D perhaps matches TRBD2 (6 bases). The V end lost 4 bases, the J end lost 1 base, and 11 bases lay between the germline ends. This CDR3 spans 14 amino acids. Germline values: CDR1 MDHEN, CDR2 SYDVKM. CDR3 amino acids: CASSSGAGSYEQYF. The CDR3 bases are TGTGCCAGCAGTTCGGGAGCAGGGTCCTACGAGCAGTACTTC.

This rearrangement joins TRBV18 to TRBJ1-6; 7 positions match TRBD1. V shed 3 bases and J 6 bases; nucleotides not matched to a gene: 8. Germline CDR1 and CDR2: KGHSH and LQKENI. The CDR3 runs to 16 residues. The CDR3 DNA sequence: TGTGCCAGCTCACCGACGACAGGGACTTTTAATTCACCCCTCCACTTT. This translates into CASSPTTGTFNSPLHF.

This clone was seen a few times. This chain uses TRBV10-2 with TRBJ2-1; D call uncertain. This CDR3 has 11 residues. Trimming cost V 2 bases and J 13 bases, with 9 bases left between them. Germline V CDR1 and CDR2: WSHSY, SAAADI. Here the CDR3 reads CASSERVKQFF. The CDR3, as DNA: TGCGCCAGCAGTGAGCGGGTCAAACAGTTCTTC.

The chain's CDR3 is CASSVRGGNYEQYF. The DNA of the CDR3 is TGTGCCAGCAGCGTACGGGGGGGGAACTACGAGCAGTACTTC. The J gene is TRBJ2-7, the V gene TRBV9, with 8 nucleotides matching TRBD2. Germline V gene lookup returns CDR1 SGDLS and CDR2 YYNGEE. CDR3 length: 14 amino acids. With V trimmed by 1 base and J by 3 bases, 3 bases remained unmatched.

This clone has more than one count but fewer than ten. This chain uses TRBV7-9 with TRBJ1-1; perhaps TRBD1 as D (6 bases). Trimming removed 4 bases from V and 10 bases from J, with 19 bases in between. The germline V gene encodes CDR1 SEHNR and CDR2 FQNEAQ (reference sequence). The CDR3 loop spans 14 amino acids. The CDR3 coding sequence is TGTGCCAGCAGCTCGCTGGTCAGACAGGCTGGAGCTTTCTTT. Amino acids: CASSSLVRQAGAFF.

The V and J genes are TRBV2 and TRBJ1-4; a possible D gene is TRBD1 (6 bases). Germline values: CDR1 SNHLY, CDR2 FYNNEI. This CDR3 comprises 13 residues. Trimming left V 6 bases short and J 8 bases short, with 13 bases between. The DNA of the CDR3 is TGTGCCAGCAGATCCCGGACAGCGGAAAAACTGTTTTTT. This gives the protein CASRSRTAEKLFF.

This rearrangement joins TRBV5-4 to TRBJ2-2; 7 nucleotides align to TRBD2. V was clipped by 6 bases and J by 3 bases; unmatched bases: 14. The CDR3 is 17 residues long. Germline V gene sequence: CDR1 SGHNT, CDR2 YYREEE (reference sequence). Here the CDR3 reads CASTYYGQRGYTGELFF. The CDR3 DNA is TGTGCCAGCACATATTACGGTCAGCGGGGCTACACCGGGGAGCTGTTTTTT.

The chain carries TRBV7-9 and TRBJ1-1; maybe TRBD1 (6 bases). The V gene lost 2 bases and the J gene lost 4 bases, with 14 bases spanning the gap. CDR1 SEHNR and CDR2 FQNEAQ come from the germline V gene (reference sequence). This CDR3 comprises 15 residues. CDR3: CASSLPEGQGTEAFF. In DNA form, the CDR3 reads TGTGCCAGCAGCTTACCCGAGGGACAAGGCACTGAAGCTTTCTTT.

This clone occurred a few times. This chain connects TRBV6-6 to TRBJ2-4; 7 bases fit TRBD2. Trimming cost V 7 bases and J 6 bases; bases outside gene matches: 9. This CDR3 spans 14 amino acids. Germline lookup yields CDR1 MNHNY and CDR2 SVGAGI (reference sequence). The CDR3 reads CASIGGSSRNIQYF. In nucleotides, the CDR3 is TGTGCCAGCATCGGCGGGAGTTCACGAAACATTCAGTACTTC.

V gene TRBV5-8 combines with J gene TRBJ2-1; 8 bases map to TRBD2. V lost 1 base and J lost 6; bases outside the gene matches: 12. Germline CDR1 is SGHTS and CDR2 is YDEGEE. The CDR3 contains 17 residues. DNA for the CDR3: TGTGCCAGCAGCTTGCTCCCCCCGGGAGGGTCCCTCAATGAGCAGTTCTTC. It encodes CASSLLPPGGSLNEQFF.

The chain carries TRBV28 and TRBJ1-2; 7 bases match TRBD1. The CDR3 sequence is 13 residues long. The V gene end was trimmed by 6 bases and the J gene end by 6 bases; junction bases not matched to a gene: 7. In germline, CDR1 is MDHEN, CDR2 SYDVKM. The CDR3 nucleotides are TGTGCCAGCAGCCTTAACAGGGGCCATGGCTACACCTTC. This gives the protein CASSLNRGHGYTF.

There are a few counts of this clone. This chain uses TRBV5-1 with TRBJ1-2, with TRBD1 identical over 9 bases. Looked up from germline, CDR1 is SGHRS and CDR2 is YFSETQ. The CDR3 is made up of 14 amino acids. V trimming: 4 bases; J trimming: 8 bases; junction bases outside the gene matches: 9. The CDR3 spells CASSPGQGHWGYTF. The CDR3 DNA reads TGCGCCAGCAGCCCGGGACAGGGTCATTGGGGCTACACCTTC.

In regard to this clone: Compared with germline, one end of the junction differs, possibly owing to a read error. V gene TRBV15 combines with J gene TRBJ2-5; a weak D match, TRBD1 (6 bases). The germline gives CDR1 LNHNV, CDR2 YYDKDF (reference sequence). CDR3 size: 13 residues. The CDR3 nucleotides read TGTGCCACGAGCATTGGGGGCGGCGAGACCCAGTACTTC. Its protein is CATSIGGGETQYF.

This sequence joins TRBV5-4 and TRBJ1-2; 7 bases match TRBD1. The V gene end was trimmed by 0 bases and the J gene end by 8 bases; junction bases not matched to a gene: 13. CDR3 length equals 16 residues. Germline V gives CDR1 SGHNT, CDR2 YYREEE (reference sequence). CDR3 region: CASSLGLGDRAQGYTF. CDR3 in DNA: TGTGCCAGCAGCTTGGGGCTGGGCGACAGGGCGCAGGGCTACACCTTC.